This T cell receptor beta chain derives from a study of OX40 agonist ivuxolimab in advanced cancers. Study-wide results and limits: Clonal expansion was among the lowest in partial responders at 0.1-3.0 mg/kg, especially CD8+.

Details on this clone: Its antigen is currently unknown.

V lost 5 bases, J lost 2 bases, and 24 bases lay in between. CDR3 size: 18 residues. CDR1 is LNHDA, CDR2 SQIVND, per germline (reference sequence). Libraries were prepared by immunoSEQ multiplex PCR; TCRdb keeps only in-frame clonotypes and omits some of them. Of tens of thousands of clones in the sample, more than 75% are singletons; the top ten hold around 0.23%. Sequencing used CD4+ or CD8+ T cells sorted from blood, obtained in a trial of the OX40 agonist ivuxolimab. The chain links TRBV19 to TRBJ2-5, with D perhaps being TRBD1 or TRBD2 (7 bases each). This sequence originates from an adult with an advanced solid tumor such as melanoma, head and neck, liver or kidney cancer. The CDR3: CASSFWITTGREQETQYF. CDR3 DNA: TGTGCCAGTAGTTTTTGGATAACGACAGGGAGGGAACAAGAGACCCAGTACTTC.